A single sample is the source of the 5 T cell receptor beta chains below, sequenced in a study of blood T cell repertoires in COVID-19. TCRdb's table, derived via immunoSEQ multiplex PCR, lists solely in-frame clones and lacks some. The table records more than 200,000 clones, roughly 88% of them present only once. The sequenced sample consisted of peripheral blood. The receptors come from a woman in her twenties or thirties with COVID-19, enrolled during active disease.

The chain joins TRBV30 to TRBJ1-2; TRBD1 might be the D (5 bases). This CDR3 has 13 residues. Looked up from germline, CDR1 is GTSNPN and CDR2 is SVGIG (reference sequence). The V gene lost 5 bases and the J gene lost 8 bases, with 18 bases spanning the gap. The DNA of the CDR3 is TGTGCCTGGGAGGTGACACGGACAACAGGCTACACCTTC. Translating it yields CAWEVTRTTGYTF.

The CDR3 sequence is CASSPTRMTGGKAEAFF. Written as DNA, the CDR3 is TGCGCCAGCAGCCCTACCCGAATGACAGGGGGCAAGGCTGAAGCTTTCTTT. The chain employs TRBV4-1 and TRBJ1-1, with 10 bases lining up with TRBD1. Per germline, CDR1 MGHRA and CDR2 YSYEKL. The CDR3 runs to 17 residues. After removal of 4 bases from V and 6 bases from J, the junction contained 14 bases not matched to a gene.

The chain has TRBV7-2 and TRBJ2-4, with 12 bases aligning to TRBD1. The CDR3 sequence is 17 residues long. V lost 5 bases and J lost 3; bases outside the gene matches: 8. Germline V gene data show CDR1 as SGHTA and CDR2 as FQGNSA. The CDR3 loop reads CASSTGGTGGVKNIQYF. In DNA, the CDR3 is TGTGCCAGCAGCACGGGGGGGACAGGGGGCGTCAAAAACATTCAGTACTTC.

The rearrangement joins TRBV28 to TRBJ1-4, with a possible D match to TRBD1 (5 bases). In germline, CDR1 is MDHEN, CDR2 SYDVKM. The CDR3 runs to 16 residues. V lost 4 bases and J lost 8, with 20 bases in between. CDR3 DNA: TGTGCCAGCAGTTCTCCCGGGGGACCCAAGAGGGAAAAACTGTTTTTT. Amino acids: CASSSPGGPKREKLFF.

V is TRBV4-1 and J is TRBJ1-1; the D gene is possibly TRBD1 (5 bases). The CDR3 consists of 13 residues. Germline-derived CDR1 and CDR2 are MGHRA and YSYEKL. The V end lost 0 bases, the J end lost 6 bases, and 8 bases lay between the germline ends. The CDR3: CASSQDQGAEAFF. The DNA for the CDR3 is TGCGCCAGCAGCCAAGATCAAGGGGCTGAAGCTTTCTTT.